These 21 T cell receptor beta chains were sequenced from one sample in a study of cytomegalovirus exposure and HLA in healthy donors. Primers included in the PCR were 60 Vbeta and 13 Jbeta primers. Profiling relied on immunoSEQ multiplex PCR, and the TCRdb table lists in-frame clones only, not all of them. The table has roughly 140,000 clones, about 82% seen once. Input material: PBMCs. The source is a woman in her 40s in good health and CMV-seropositive.

The chain is built from TRBV6-6 and TRBJ2-2; 9 positions agree with TRBD1. V lost 9 bases to trimming and J lost 6 bases; unmatched junction nucleotides: 11. Germline V gene data show CDR1 as MNHNY and CDR2 as SVGAGI (reference sequence). This CDR3 has 15 residues. In nucleotides, the CDR3 is TGTGCCAGTGGCACGGGGACAGGGAGCGCCGGGGAGCTGTTTTTT. Amino acids: CASGTGTGSAGELFF.

The chain links TRBV5-1 to TRBJ2-1, with 7 bases fitting TRBD2. The CDR3 runs 16 residues. CDR1 and CDR2 (germline): SGHRS, YFSETQ. J gave up 6 bases and V 4 bases, and 13 bases lay outside the gene matches. CDR3 protein: CASSPRGRERVNEQFF. Written as DNA, the CDR3 is TGCGCCAGCAGCCCCCGAGGGCGGGAGCGTGTCAATGAGCAGTTCTTC.

Details on this clone: Other nucleotide sequences in the sample specify the same CDR3. V is TRBV5-6 and J is TRBJ1-2; perhaps TRBD1 as D (6 bases). In germline, CDR1 is SGHDT, CDR2 YYEEEE. Trimming took off 1 base at V and 4 bases at J, with 11 bases between the two ends. This CDR3 contains 14 residues. The CDR3 is CASSLRARGYGYTF. The CDR3 DNA reads as TGTGCCAGCAGCTTGAGGGCCAGGGGCTATGGCTACACCTTC.

This chain joins TRBV6-5 and TRBJ2-1; D is undetermined. This CDR3 comprises 15 residues. Between the trimmed V and J ends, which lost 2 bases and 0 bases, there was a span of 8 bases. Germline CDR1 and CDR2: MNHEY and SVGAGI. The chain's CDR3 is CASSYLRSSYNEQFF. The DNA of the CDR3 is TGTGCCAGCAGTTACCTTAGGAGCTCCTACAATGAGCAGTTCTTC.

The chain recombines TRBV4-2 with TRBJ1-3; D gene ambiguous. Trimming shortened V by 0 bases and J by 4 bases, and 13 bases separated the two germline ends. This CDR3 has 16 residues. Germline V gene sequence: CDR1 LGHNA, CDR2 YNFKEQ. In DNA, the CDR3 is TGTGCCAGCAGCCAAGAAATCTCCCTTCTCGGAAACACCATATATTTT. Its translation: CASSQEISLLGNTIYF.

The chain employs TRBV9 and TRBJ2-5; TRBD2 might be the D (6 bases). Per germline, CDR1 SGDLS and CDR2 YYNGEE. V was clipped by 4 bases and J by 4 bases, with 11 bases between them. The CDR3 is 13 amino acids. CDR3 protein: CASSPPEGETQYF. In nucleotides, the CDR3 is TGTGCCAGCAGCCCGCCGGAGGGAGAGACCCAGTACTTC. Full variable domain (outside the CDR3, taken from reference TRBV9 and TRBJ2-5): DSGVTQTPKHLITATGQRVTLRCSPRSGDLSVYWYQQSLDQGLQFLIQYYNGEERAKGNILERFSAQQFPDLHSELNLSSLELGDSALYFCASSPPEGETQYFGPGTRLLVL.

The rearrangement uses TRBV28 and TRBJ1-2; unclear D gene. This CDR3 has 11 amino acids. Per the germline V gene, CDR1 is MDHEN and CDR2 is SYDVKM. Trimming took off 5 bases at V and 4 bases at J, with 5 bases between the two ends. The CDR3 sequence: CASSGSYGYTF. CDR3 nucleotide sequence: TGTGCCAGCAGTGGCTCCTATGGCTACACCTTC.

V gene TRBV7-9 combines with J gene TRBJ1-2; 11 nucleotides agree with TRBD1. This CDR3 comprises 14 residues. The V and J ends lost 5 bases and 8 bases, in that order; junction bases with no gene match: 7. CDR1 is SEHNR and CDR2 is FQNEAQ in the germline V gene (reference sequence). Written as DNA, the CDR3 is TGTGCCAGCAGCAGGGGGACAGGGGGAAAAGGCTACACCTTC. This codes for CASSRGTGGKGYTF.

V gene TRBV9 combines with J gene TRBJ1-2, with D uncertain. Between the trimmed V and J ends, which lost 7 bases and 4 bases, there was a span of 14 bases. The CDR3 has 13 residues. Germline V CDR1 and CDR2: SGDLS, YYNGEE. This CDR3 reads CASQGLDLYGYTF. Here the CDR3 DNA reads TGTGCCAGCCAAGGCCTAGACCTCTATGGCTACACCTTC.

The chain combines TRBV9 with TRBJ1-1; D gene ambiguous. CDR3 length: 13 residues. Germline values: CDR1 SGDLS, CDR2 YYNGEE. Between the trimmed V and J ends, which lost 4 bases and 1 base, there was a span of 8 bases. The CDR3: CASSLGQNTEAFF. In nucleotides, the CDR3 is TGTGCCAGCAGCTTAGGGCAGAACACTGAAGCTTTCTTT.

This clone has just a few counts. V is TRBV30 and J is TRBJ2-1; TRBD2 might be the D (6 bases). Germline V gives CDR1 GTSNPN, CDR2 SVGIG (reference sequence). CDR3 length: 14 amino acids. V was trimmed by 4 bases and J by 9 bases, leaving 19 bases between them. The CDR3 spells CAWTIGGTYIEQFF. Written as DNA, the CDR3 is TGTGCCTGGACAATCGGCGGGACTTATATTGAGCAGTTCTTC.

The CDR3 coding sequence is TGTGCCAGCTCACCTCCGACAGGAACCCAAGAGACCCAGTACTTC. It yields the protein CASSPPTGTQETQYF. The rearrangement links TRBV18 to TRBJ2-5, with a possible D match to TRBD1 (6 bases). In germline, CDR1 is KGHSH, CDR2 LQKENI. CDR3 length: 15 amino acids. V was trimmed by 3 bases and J by 1 base, leaving 12 bases between them.

The chain is built from TRBV28 and TRBJ2-3; D perhaps matches TRBD1 (7 bases). The V end was cut by 5 bases, the J end by 1 base, with 10 bases between. The CDR3 is 14 amino acids. The germline gives CDR1 MDHEN, CDR2 SYDVKM. DNA of the CDR3: TGTGCCAGCAGTCCCAGGGGGGGCACAGATACGCAGTATTTT. This sequence encodes CASSPRGGTDTQYF.

The chain uses TRBV28 and TRBJ1-1; possible D gene TRBD1, 5 bases. CDR1 is MDHEN and CDR2 is SYDVKM in the germline V gene. This CDR3 has 13 residues. The V end lost 3 bases, the J end lost 5 bases, and 10 bases lay between the germline ends. The chain's CDR3 is CASSFQGRTEAFF. The CDR3 DNA is TGTGCCAGCAGTTTTCAGGGTAGGACTGAAGCTTTCTTT.

In its sample, this clone was seen once. Germline and junction disagree at one end, which may indicate a read error. The rearrangement joins TRBV13 to TRBJ2-4; 10 nucleotides match TRBD1. The CDR3 covers 16 residues. The germline CDR1 and CDR2 sequences are PRHDT and FYEKMQ (reference sequence). The CDR3 spells CASSVGGQGAKNIQYF. CDR3 bases: TGTGCCAGCAGCGTAGGGGGACAGGGGGCCAAAAACATTCAGTACTTC.

The chain recombines TRBV13 with TRBJ1-1; D not resolved. The CDR3 is 14 residues long. With 5 bases removed from V and 1 base from J, the gap between germline ends came to 11 bases. Germline CDR1 is PRHDT and CDR2 is FYEKMQ (reference sequence). The CDR3 DNA sequence: TGTGCCAGCAGCATGCTAGAAGCGAACACTGAAGCTTTCTTT. Translating gives CASSMLEANTEAFF. The variable domain in full, with the rest retrieved from reference TRBV13 and TRBJ1-1, is AAGVIQSPRHLIKEKRETATLKCYPIPRHDTVYWYQQGPGQDPQFLISFYEKMQSDKGSIPDRFSAQQFSDYHSELNMSSLELGDSALYFCASSMLEANTEAFFGQGTRLTVV.

This chain links TRBV2 with TRBJ2-7; weak D call: TRBD1 (6 bases). CDR1 SNHLY and CDR2 FYNNEI come from the germline V gene. V lost 2 bases and J 3 bases, leaving 14 bases between the germline ends. This CDR3 region has 15 residues. The CDR3 sequence: CASSENTGSDYEQYF. CDR3 DNA: TGTGCCAGCAGTGAAAATACAGGGTCAGACTACGAGCAGTACTTC.

The CDR3 region is CASSHTGENSPLHF. The CDR3 DNA sequence: TGTGCCAGCAGCCACACAGGGGAAAATTCACCCCTCCACTTT. V and J are TRBV14 and TRBJ1-6, with 7 bases that match TRBD1. The CDR3 extends over 14 amino acids. The J segment lost 7 bases and the V segment lost 3 bases, leaving 3 bases of the junction unmatched. Germline V gives CDR1 SGHDN, CDR2 FVKESK.

This clone was seen a single time. The chain carries TRBV4-3 and TRBJ2-2; the D is unclear. Germline lookup yields CDR1 LGHNA and CDR2 YSLEER. Trimming removed 0 bases from V and 0 bases from J, with 5 bases in between. The CDR3 has 15 amino acids. CDR3 in amino acids: CASSQDTTNTGELFF. The CDR3 DNA follows: TGCGCCAGCAGCCAAGATACAACGAACACCGGGGAGCTGTTTTTT.

V usage is TRBV5-1 and J usage is TRBJ1-1; TRBD1 aligns across 8 bases. V lost 4 bases, J lost 5 bases, and 16 bases stayed unmatched. In germline, CDR1 is SGHRS, CDR2 YFSETQ. CDR3 length: 17 residues. This CDR3 reads CASSIGSQGAFGTEAFF. DNA for the CDR3: TGCGCCAGCAGCATCGGCTCGCAGGGGGCATTCGGAACTGAAGCTTTCTTT.

This rearrangement joins TRBV6-5 to TRBJ1-2; the D is unclear. This CDR3 is 15 amino acids long. Trimming removed 0 bases from V and 2 bases from J, with 10 bases in between. Germline V gene data show CDR1 as MNHEY and CDR2 as SVGAGI. CDR3 sequence: CASSYSSKQNYGYTF. In DNA form, the CDR3 reads TGTGCCAGCAGTTACTCTAGTAAACAGAACTATGGCTACACCTTC.